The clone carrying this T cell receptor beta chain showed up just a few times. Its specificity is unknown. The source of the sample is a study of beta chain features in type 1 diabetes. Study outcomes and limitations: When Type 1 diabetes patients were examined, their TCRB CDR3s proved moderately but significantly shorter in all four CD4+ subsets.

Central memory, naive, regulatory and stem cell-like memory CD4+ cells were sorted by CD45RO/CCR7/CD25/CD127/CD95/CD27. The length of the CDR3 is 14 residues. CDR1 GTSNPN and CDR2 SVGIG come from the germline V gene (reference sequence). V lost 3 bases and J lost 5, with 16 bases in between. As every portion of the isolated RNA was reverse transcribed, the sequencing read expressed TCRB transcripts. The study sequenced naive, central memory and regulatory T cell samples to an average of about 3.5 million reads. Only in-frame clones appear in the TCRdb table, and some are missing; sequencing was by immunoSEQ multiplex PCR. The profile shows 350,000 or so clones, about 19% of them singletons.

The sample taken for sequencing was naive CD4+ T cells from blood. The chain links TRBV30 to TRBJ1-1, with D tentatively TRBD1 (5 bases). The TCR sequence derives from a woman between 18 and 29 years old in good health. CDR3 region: CAWRPKPAGTEAFF. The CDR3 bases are TGTGCCTGGAGACCAAAACCGGCAGGGACTGAAGCTTTCTTT.